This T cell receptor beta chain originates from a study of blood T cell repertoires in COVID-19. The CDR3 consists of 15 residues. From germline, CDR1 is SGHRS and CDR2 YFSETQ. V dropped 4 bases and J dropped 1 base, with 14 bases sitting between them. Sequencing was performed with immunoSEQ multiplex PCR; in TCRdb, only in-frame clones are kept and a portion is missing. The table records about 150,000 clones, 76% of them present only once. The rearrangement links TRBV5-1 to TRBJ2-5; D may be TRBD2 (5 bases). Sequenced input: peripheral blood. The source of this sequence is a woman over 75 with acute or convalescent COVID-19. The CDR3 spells CASSPEERVQETQYF. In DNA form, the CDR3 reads TGCGCCAGCAGCCCGGAGGAGAGGGTCCAAGAGACCCAGTACTTC.